This passage covers 4 T cell receptor beta chains from one sample sequenced in a study of identical twins. From the 5' RACE reads, TCRdb called clonotypes with MiXCR, one entry per CDR3 protein. The data contain 450,000 or so distinct CDR3 sequences, 13% to 15% of them singletons. These data were likewise used in another study, on yellow fever vaccine responses in identical twins.

Sequencing was performed on CD4+ T cells sorted from blood. Every receptor here comes from a woman aged 18-35 years in good health.

Ten or more counts support this clonotype. This chain uses TRBV7-9 with TRBJ2-5; weak D call: TRBD2 (5 bases). This CDR3 spans 13 amino acids. Trimming removed 2 bases at V and 8 bases at J, with 12 bases between. CDR1 is SEHNR, CDR2 FQNEAQ, per germline (reference sequence). CDR3 in DNA: TGTGCCAGCAGCTTATCGCATAGCGTAACCCAGTACTTC. This sequence encodes CASSLSHSVTQYF.

The table lists this clonotype with a few counts. The J gene is TRBJ2-2, the V gene TRBV30, with TRBD1 matching 8 bases. CDR3 length: 14 amino acids. Trimming took 3 bases from V and 5 from J; bases not matched to a gene: 5. Looked up from germline, CDR1 is GTSNPN and CDR2 is SVGIG (reference sequence). The CDR3 protein is CAWRKDRATGELFF. The CDR3, as DNA: TGTGCCTGGAGGAAGGACAGGGCAACCGGGGAGCTGTTTTTT.

The gene calls are TRBV12-3 or TRBV12-4 and TRBJ2-7; no firm D call. The V and J ends lost 1 base and 7 bases respectively, with 5 bases between them. This CDR3 is 11 amino acids long. Here the CDR3 reads CASSLVAEQYF. CDR3 coding DNA: TGTGCCAGCAGTTTAGTGGCGGAGCAGTACTTC.

This clonotype has only a few counts. The J gene is TRBJ2-4, the V gene TRBV5-1; D possibly corresponds to TRBD2 (6 bases). This CDR3 is 15 amino acids long. Deletions cut 4 bases from V and 7 bases from J, with 18 bases between. CDR1 is SGHRS and CDR2 is YFSETQ in the germline V gene. The CDR3 DNA reads TGCGCCAGCAGCCCGGAGGGCAGGAACGTGAACATTCAGTACTTC. This encodes CASSPEGRNVNIQYF.